This T cell receptor (beta chain) came from a study of blood T cell repertoires in COVID-19. About the research overall: Material from acute and convalescent COVID-19 was sourced from the United States, Italy and Spain. Sample material is recorded as cDNA or gDNA derived from T cells, B-cell-depleted T cells, or PBMCs.

The V gene end was trimmed by 5 bases and the J gene end by 6 bases; junction bases not matched to a gene: 12. The germline V gene encodes CDR1 SGHAT and CDR2 FQDESV (reference sequence). This CDR3 region has 15 residues. As originally analysed: Nucleated cell counts were estimated from reference gene primer amplification. Sequencing was performed with immunoSEQ multiplex PCR; in TCRdb, only in-frame clones are kept and a portion is missing. V, J and clone size reflect that table, while D and trimming were determined from the DNA. The sample shows some 63,000 clones, 79% of them seen only once. Sequencing input: peripheral blood. The TCR comes from a human donor in a cohort sampled during active COVID-19. The V call is TRBV11-1, the J call TRBJ2-7; 8 bases map to TRBD2. The CDR3 protein is CASSPLRAGGREQYF. The CDR3 DNA is TGTGCCAGCAGCCCTCTGAGGGCGGGAGGTCGCGAGCAGTACTTC.